This T cell receptor (beta chain) came from a study of T cells in Graves' hyperthyroidism and ophthalmopathy (dated by TCRdb to 2018 to 2020). For the study in its entirety: Peripheral blood was collected at initial diagnosis, before any treatment. To identify distinguishing TCR V-J signatures, a discovery cohort of about 100 patients was used, comprising under 45 with Graves' ophthalmopathy and 57 with stable Graves' hyperthyroidism. Whether ophthalmopathy could be predicted prospectively was tested in an independent validation cohort made up of under 20 hyperthyroidism patients plus 17 patients who later progressed to ophthalmopathy. The 100 discovery patients were divided at random into training and test sets in a 7:3 ratio. In addition, the study compared T-cell repertoires in thyroid tissue and in blood from a handful of Graves' hyperthyroidism patients. After sampling, hyperthyroidism patients received methimazole starting at 30 mg daily, and ophthalmopathy patients received high-dose intravenous methylprednisolone. The paper describes TCR Vbeta CDR3 sequencing of 130 to 150 peripheral blood samples, made up of about 40 ophthalmopathy patients, roughly 75 hyperthyroidism patients and some 17 progressor patients.

A patient counted as having stable Graves' hyperthyroidism if no progression to ophthalmopathy occurred over 18 months of follow-up. Hyperthyroidism patients were newly diagnosed, had a disease duration of under 2 months, and were aged 18 to 65 years. The study excluded patients with uncontrolled infections, other autoimmune diseases, pregnancy or lactation. Diagnoses were established on the basis of clinical symptoms, serum thyroxine and TRAb, thyroid ultrasound, and orbital computed tomography. PBMCs were separated from 10 ml of fresh peripheral blood using Ficoll-Paque density gradient centrifugation. Trizol reagent was used to extract total RNA, and RNA quality was then checked on an Agilent 2100 Bioanalyzer. TCR beta CDR3 regions were amplified from RNA transcripts. The first round of RT-PCR for the TCR CDR3 was performed with the HTBI primer set and the Qiagen OneStep RT-PCR kit. A second multiplex PCR round built the libraries, followed by size selection and purification. Paired-end sequencing of the libraries was performed with 100 bp reads on an Illumina HiSeq2000. In the source study's methods: SOAPnuke was used to process the raw data, removing reads that contained adapters or uncalled bases, had a mean Phred below 15, or lacked an exact match to the constant primer or identifier. COPE v1.2.5 was used to merge high-quality paired reads, and clonotypes were defined as unique nucleotide sequences. MiTCR v1.1 was used to align clonotypes to the IMGT TRBV, TRBD and TRBJ reference segments. Only V-J combinations with frequency above 0.0001, covering roughly 99% of repertoires, were analysed. The TCS score was defined as F50 (clonal expansion) divided by E x V (chaos), with BLOSUM62-based TCRdist calculated between CDR3 peptides within each V-J. Welch's t-statistics and random forest reduced several hundred V-J features to about 12, which were used in a naive Bayes classifier (R e1071). TCRdb reanalyzed the raw reads on its own, using fastp at Q25 for trimming and MiXCR for clone calling, and kept in-frame beta chains. Each entry is one CDR3 protein sequence, shown with its most common DNA and genes. What appears here as the V and J calls and clone size reflects TCRdb's work, not the paper's. For this sample the table gives 500,000 to 550,000 distinct CDR3 sequences, of which around 21% were detected only once. The leading ten clones occupy around 27% of the sample.

Overall results and qualifications from the work: No statistical method was used to set the sample size in advance, and investigators knew the group allocation. Blood samples also contained most of the expanded thyroid clonotypes (frequency above 0.001), which suggests that blood repertoires may reflect thyroid immune responses. In validation, the model predicted progression to ophthalmopathy a median of about 5.9 months before onset, with roughly 71% sensitivity and roughly 79% specificity. A model built on a 13 V-J signature distinguished ophthalmopathy from stable hyperthyroidism, reaching about 88% sensitivity and 81.08% specificity in cross-validation and 80%/75% in testing.

In its sample, this clonotype was seen a few times. Its cognate antigen has yet to be identified. One junction end disagrees with the germline gene, perhaps due to a read error. The CDR3 sequence holds 15 residues, the cysteine and phenylalanine included. The sequence is cut down to CDR3 DNA, 45 bases in frame from base 1. Sequences GTSNPN (CDR1) and SVGIG (CDR2) are obtained from the germline V gene (reference sequence). Recombination linked TRBV30 to TRBJ1-1; confidence is insufficient to name the D gene. The TCR originated in a man between 18 and 35 years old with Graves' hyperthyroidism. Material for sequencing was blood. The CDR3 sequence is CAWMAGPGLLTEVFF. The nucleotides read TGTGCCTGGATGGCAGGTCCCGGACTCCTCACTGAAGTTTTCTTT.